This record looks at one T cell receptor beta chain sequence and its context. The target antigen is unknown. Here immunoSEQ multiplex PCR was the method, and the copy in TCRdb shows in-frame clones only, minus some. The data show approximately 230,000 clones, about 88% seen once. The data belong to a study of cytomegalovirus exposure and HLA in healthy donors. Study summary: In a later analysis, it was reported that the roughly 130 validation repertoires had been produced on the same platform as the roughly 700 repertoires belonging to the first cohort. General study results and limits: In vitro confirmation showed a few CMV-associated chains to be CMV antigen specific. The authors enumerated around 150 TCR beta chains as linked to cytomegalovirus.

Trimming removed 5 bases from V and 0 bases from J, with 11 bases in between. The CDR3 length is 15 residues. The germline gives CDR1 MNHEY, CDR2 SVGAGI. Sequences were obtained from PBMCs. The clonotype was recovered from a man between 18 and 35 years old in good health and CMV-seropositive. The V gene is TRBV6-5, the J gene TRBJ1-5; D is possibly TRBD1 (5 bases). CDR3 DNA: TGTGCCAGCAGTGGCGGACATCTTAGCAATCAGCCCCAGCATTTT. This translates into CASSGGHLSNQPQHF.